This T cell receptor beta chain stems from a study of shared clonotypes between healthy human individuals. In the original analysis: Filtering was not the same, since immunoSEQ gave junction-only sequences without quality scores. Sequencing used immunoSEQ multiplex PCR; TCRdb keeps in-frame clones, though not all of them. D and trimming were read from the DNA, whereas the V and J calls and clone size are those reported in that table. The sample consists of 700,000 to 950,000 clones, 90% to 98% of them appearing once. Germline CDR1 reads SGDLS; CDR2 reads YYNGEE. V lost 1 base and J lost 0; bases outside the gene matches: 6. The CDR3 runs 18 residues. Terminally differentiated effector memory CD45RA+ cells were excluded by CCR7 positive selection of CD45RO-negative cells. All the donors were Caucasian adults who lived in Nashville, Tennessee.

The TCR comes from a man aged 25 to 40 in good health. Sequencing was performed on naive CD8+ T cells sorted from blood. V and J are TRBV9 and TRBJ2-6; TRBD1 matches 8 bases. The CDR3 DNA sequence: TGTGCCAGCAGCGTAAACAGGGGGACCAGCTCTGGGGCCAACGTCCTGACTTTC. Translating gives CASSVNRGTSSGANVLTF.